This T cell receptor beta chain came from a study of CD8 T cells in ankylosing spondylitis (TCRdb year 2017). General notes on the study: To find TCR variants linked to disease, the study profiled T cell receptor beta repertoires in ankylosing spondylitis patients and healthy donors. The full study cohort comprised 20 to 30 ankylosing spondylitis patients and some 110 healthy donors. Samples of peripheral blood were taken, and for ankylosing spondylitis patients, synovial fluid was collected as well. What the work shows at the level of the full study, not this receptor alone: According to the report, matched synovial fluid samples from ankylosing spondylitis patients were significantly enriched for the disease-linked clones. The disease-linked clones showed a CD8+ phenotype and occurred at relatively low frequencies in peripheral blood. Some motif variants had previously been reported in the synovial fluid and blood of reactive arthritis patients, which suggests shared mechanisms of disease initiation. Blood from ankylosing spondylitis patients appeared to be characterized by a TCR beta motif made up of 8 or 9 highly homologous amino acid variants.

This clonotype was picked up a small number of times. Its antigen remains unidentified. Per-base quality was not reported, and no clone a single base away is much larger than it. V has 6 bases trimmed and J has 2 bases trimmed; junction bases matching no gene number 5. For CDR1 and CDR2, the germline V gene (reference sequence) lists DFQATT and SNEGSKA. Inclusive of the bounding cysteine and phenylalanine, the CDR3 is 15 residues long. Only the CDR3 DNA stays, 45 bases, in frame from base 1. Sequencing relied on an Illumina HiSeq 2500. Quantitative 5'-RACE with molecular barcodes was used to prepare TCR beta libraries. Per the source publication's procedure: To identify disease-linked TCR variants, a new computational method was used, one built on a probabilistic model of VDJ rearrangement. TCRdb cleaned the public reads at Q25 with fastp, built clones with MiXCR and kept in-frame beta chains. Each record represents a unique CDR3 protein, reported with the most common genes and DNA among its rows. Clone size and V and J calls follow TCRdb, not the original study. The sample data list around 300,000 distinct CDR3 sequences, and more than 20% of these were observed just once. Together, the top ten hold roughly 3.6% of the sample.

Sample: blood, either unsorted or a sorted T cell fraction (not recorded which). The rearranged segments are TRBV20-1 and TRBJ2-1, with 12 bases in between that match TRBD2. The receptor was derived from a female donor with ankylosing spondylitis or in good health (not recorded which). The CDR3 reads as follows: CSAPLAGGTYNEQFF. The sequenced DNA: TGCAGTGCGCCACTAGCGGGAGGCACCTACAATGAGCAGTTCTTC.